These T cell receptor beta chains were read from a single sample in a study of OX40 agonist ivuxolimab in advanced cancers. TCRdb's copy holds only in-frame clones and misses some; the assay was immunoSEQ multiplex PCR. The data contain about 42,000 clones, about 88% of them seen just once; the ten biggest clones take up around 10%. The sequenced sample was CD4+ or CD8+ T cells sorted from blood, obtained in a trial of the OX40 agonist ivuxolimab. These receptors all stem from an adult with an advanced solid tumor such as melanoma, head and neck, liver or kidney cancer. CDR3s include the opening cysteine and the closing phenylalanine or tryptophan. A D gene is named only where the DNA matches it firmly. Clone size is shown for a subset of rows, as once, few, many or a class of expanded clone.

V	size	J	D	DNA	CDR3
TRBV7-9	once	TRBJ1-1	-	TGTGCCAGCAGCTTAGGAGGTACATCGAACACTGAAGCTTTCTTT	CASSLGGTSNTEAFF
TRBV30	-	TRBJ1-5	-	TGTGCCTGGAGTGCCCCTCGCAGGCCCCGCGGCAATCAGCCCCAGCATTTT	CAWSAPRRPRGNQPQHF
TRBV7-6	-	TRBJ2-3	TRBD2	TGTGCCAGCAGCTTAAGAGCGGGAACAGATACGCAGTATTTT	CASSLRAGTDTQYF
TRBV2	medium-sized	TRBJ1-1	TRBD1	TGTGCCAGCAAGGGAAGGGGACAGGGATACACTGAAGCTTTCTTT	CASKGRGQGYTEAFF
TRBV5-1	-	TRBJ2-3	TRBD1	TGCGCCAGCAGCTCAAGGGGGCAGGGACAAGATACGCAGTATTTT	CASSSRGQGQDTQYF
TRBV11-2	-	TRBJ1-3	-	TGTGCCAGCAGTCCCCCGGGGTCCGGAAACACCATATATTTT	CASSPPGSGNTIYF
TRBV27	-	TRBJ2-7	TRBD1	TGTGCCAGCAGTGCCCGACAGGGGGCTTCCTACGAGCAGTACTTC	CASSARQGASYEQYF
TRBV6-5	-	TRBJ1-2	-	TGTGCCAGCAGTTCCGTTCCCAGGGATGGCTACACCTTC	CASSSVPRDGYTF
TRBV7-3	-	TRBJ1-4	-	TGTGCCGGGAGGGACACCGGCCCTGCAACTAATGAAAAACTGTTTTTT	CAGRDTGPATNEKLFF
TRBV6-6	-	TRBJ1-5	-	TGTGCCAGCAGACCCGACAGTTACAATCAGCCCCAGCATTTT	CASRPDSYNQPQHF
TRBV10-3	-	TRBJ1-1	-	TGTGCCATCAGTGACCCGGAAATAGTCATGAACACTGAAGCTTTCTTT	CAISDPEIVMNTEAFF
TRBV5-1	-	TRBJ1-4	-	TGCGCCAGCAGCTTGGAGGCGGAGGGAAGAAATGAAAAACTGTTTTTT	CASSLEAEGRNEKLFF
TRBV18	-	TRBJ1-1	-	TGTGCCAGCTCACCACCGATTACTACAGGCTGGAACACTGAAGCTTTCTTT	CASSPPITTGWNTEAFF
TRBV12-5	-	TRBJ1-2	TRBD1	TGTGCTAGTGGTTTGTTAGGGACAGCCCCTAACTATGGCTACACCTTC	CASGLLGTAPNYGYTF
TRBV7-9	many	TRBJ1-4	TRBD1	TGTGCCAGCAGCATTACAGGGGGCAATGAAAAACTGTTTTTT	CASSITGGNEKLFF
TRBV5-4	few	TRBJ2-3	-	TGTGCCAGCAGTTTTTTTAGCGGCACAGATACGCAGTATTTT	CASSFFSGTDTQYF
TRBV7-9	-	TRBJ1-6	-	TGTGCCAGCAACGAACTGGGGTCTGGAGGTCGGGATTCACCCCTCCACTTT	CASNELGSGGRDSPLHF
TRBV30	few	TRBJ1-2	-	TGTGCCTGGCAGGGGTTAGACTATGGCTACACCTTC	CAWQGLDYGYTF
TRBV29-1	few	TRBJ2-3	TRBD1	TGCAGCGTTGAATTCTTCCGGGACAGGGAGGTAGATACGCAGTATTTT	CSVEFFRDREVDTQYF
TRBV11-2	-	TRBJ2-4	TRBD1	TGTGCCAGCGAGGGGGCACAAAACATTCAGTACTTC	CASEGAQNIQYF
TRBV7-6	few	TRBJ1-3	-	TGTGCCAGCAGCTTAGCAGGGACGGGCCACTCTGGAAACACCATATATTTT	CASSLAGTGHSGNTIYF
TRBV19	-	TRBJ2-7	-	TGTGCCAGTAGTATCGCTAAGAATAGTAGGGATAAACTCCACGAGCAGTACTTC	CASSIAKNSRDKLHEQYF
TRBV7-6	-	TRBJ1-2	TRBD1	TGTGCCAGCAGCTTGAACAGGGGCTCAGATGGCTACACCTTC	CASSLNRGSDGYTF
TRBV4-1	-	TRBJ2-1	TRBD2	TGCGCCAGCAGCCAAAATCTAGCGGGAGCGTACAATGAGCAGTTCTTC	CASSQNLAGAYNEQFF
TRBV28	few	TRBJ1-2	TRBD1	TGTGCCAGCAGCCCTAACAGGGGTAGGGGTGGCTACACCTTC	CASSPNRGRGGYTF
TRBV6-1	-	TRBJ2-5	-	TGTGCCAGCACGGGCAGGAGGGAGACCCAGTACTTC	CASTGRRETQYF
TRBV12-5	-	TRBJ1-5	-	TGTGCTAGTGGTTCGGAGCCCCAGCATTTT	CASGSEPQHF
TRBV27	-	TRBJ2-1	TRBD2	TGTGCCAGCAGTTTCTCCCGGGAGGGCCACGATGAGCAGTTCTTC	CASSFSREGHDEQFF
TRBV30	once	TRBJ1-6	TRBD1	TGTGCTACCAAAACCTCCCCCGGGACAGATAATTCACCCCTCCACTTT	CATKTSPGTDNSPLHF
TRBV4-3	-	TRBJ1-2	-	TGCGCCAGCAGCCAAGATGGGACGCGGGGCTACACCTTC	CASSQDGTRGYTF
TRBV9	-	TRBJ1-1	TRBD1	TGTGCCAGCAGCCCCCGGGACAGGGTAACTGAAGCTTTCTTT	CASSPRDRVTEAFF
TRBV27	-	TRBJ2-3	TRBD2	TGTGCCAGCAGTAACCAAGCGGGAGGCCCTGTTACGCAGTATTTT	CASSNQAGGPVTQYF
TRBV19	-	TRBJ2-7	-	TGTGCCAGTAGTACTTCGCCTGGCCGCTACGAGCAGTACTTC	CASSTSPGRYEQYF
TRBV7-9	-	TRBJ2-5	-	TGTGCCAGCAGCCCTGGGGACGGGAAGCGAGAGACCCAGTACTTC	CASSPGDGKRETQYF
TRBV4-2	-	TRBJ2-3	TRBD2	TGTGCCAGCAGCCAGGCCGGACTAGCGGGGGGGTCTGGCACAGATACGCAGTATTTT	CASSQAGLAGGSGTDTQYF
TRBV10-2	-	TRBJ2-2	TRBD2	TGCGCCAGCACGGGAACTAGCGAATATTACACCGGGGAGCTGTTTTTT	CASTGTSEYYTGELFF
TRBV19	-	TRBJ2-7	TRBD2	TGTGCCAGTAGTTTCGCGGGGGGGCCGTACTACGAGCAGTACTTC	CASSFAGGPYYEQYF
TRBV5-1	-	TRBJ2-2	-	TGCGCCAGCAGCTTGTGGGGGTCCGGGGAGCTGTTTTTT	CASSLWGSGELFF
TRBV7-9	-	TRBJ1-2	TRBD1	TGTGCCAGCAGCCGAAAAACCGTCGGGACAGGGGGATTTAGCTATGGCTACACCTTC	CASSRKTVGTGGFSYGYTF
TRBV4-2	-	TRBJ2-7	TRBD2	TGTGCCAGCAGCCAAGGGGGAGGGTACGAGCAGTACTTC	CASSQGGGYEQYF
TRBV7-9	-	TRBJ2-7	TRBD1	TGTGCCAGCAGCACAGACAGGGAGCAGTTCTACGAGCAGTACTTC	CASSTDREQFYEQYF